This passage covers 23 T cell receptor beta chains from one sample sequenced in a study of PD-L1 blockade in urothelial cancer. Libraries were prepared by immunoSEQ multiplex PCR; TCRdb keeps only in-frame clonotypes and omits some of them. The sample yields tens of thousands of clones, about 86% seen once. The sample in question was PBMCs, obtained around atezolizumab (anti-PD-L1) treatment. The receptors shown here come from a man between 60 and 70 years old with urothelial cancer.

The chain joins TRBV5-4 to TRBJ2-1; D is possibly TRBD1 (6 bases). The CDR3 runs to 14 residues. Germline V gives CDR1 SGHNT, CDR2 YYREEE (reference sequence). Trimming stripped 4 bases from V and 12 bases from J, with 20 bases between. The CDR3 sequence: CASSQIGGIGGQFF. The CDR3 bases are TGTGCCAGCAGCCAAATAGGGGGAATTGGTGGGCAGTTCTTC.

CDR3 bases: TGTGCCATCAGCGCCGCGGCAGGGGGATCGGGTGAGCAGTACTTC. As protein: CAISAAAGGSGEQYF. The V and J genes are TRBV10-3 and TRBJ2-7; 7 bases agree with TRBD1. With V trimmed by 6 bases and J by 7 bases, 15 bases remained unmatched. CDR3 length equals 15 residues. Germline V CDR1 and CDR2: ENHRY, SYGVKD.

The chain uses TRBV6-5 and TRBJ1-2; D is perhaps TRBD1 (5 bases). Trimming left V 0 bases short and J 4 bases short, with 9 bases between. Looked up from germline, CDR1 is MNHEY and CDR2 is SVGAGI. This CDR3 contains 14 residues. The CDR3 DNA reads as TGTGCCAGCAGTTACTCACGACAGTCCTATGGCTACACCTTC. It codes for CASSYSRQSYGYTF.

V is TRBV2 and J is TRBJ1-6, with D possibly being TRBD1 (6 bases). Trimming left V 4 bases short and J 7 bases short, with 14 bases between. Germline V gene lookup returns CDR1 SNHLY and CDR2 FYNNEI. There are 15 residues in the CDR3. The CDR3 DNA follows: TGTGCCAGCAGTGCGAGCCACAGGGAAAATTCACCCCTCCACTTT. It codes for CASSASHRENSPLHF.

CDR3: CSVTPDSPNYGYTF. The CDR3 region has the DNA TGCAGCGTGACCCCAGACAGTCCCAACTATGGCTACACCTTC. The chain employs TRBV29-1 and TRBJ1-2; a weak D match, TRBD1 (5 bases). The germline CDR1 and CDR2 sequences are SQVTM and ANQGSEA. The V and J ends lost 6 bases and 2 bases respectively, with 16 bases between them. There are 14 residues in the CDR3.

V and J are TRBV11-1 and TRBJ2-1, with D perhaps TRBD1 (5 bases). V lost 6 bases and J 8 bases, leaving 17 bases between the germline ends. The CDR3 sequence is 14 residues long. From germline, CDR1 is SGHAT and CDR2 FQDESV (reference sequence). CDR3 nucleotides: TGTGCCAGCAGTCGGTCTCAGGGTTTCCATGAGCAGTTCTTC. Its protein is CASSRSQGFHEQFF.

The chain couples TRBV15 to TRBJ2-1; TRBD2 matches at 9 bases. CDR1 LNHNV and CDR2 YYDKDF come from the germline V gene (reference sequence). The CDR3 consists of 18 residues. V shed 0 bases, J shed 6 bases, and the junction held 12 bases outside the gene matches. For the CDR3, the DNA is TGTGCCACCAGCAGAGATCTTGGCGGGGGGGCCCTGTTCAATGAGCAGTTCTTC. This translates into CATSRDLGGGALFNEQFF.

The CDR3 reads CASSFGTSYDEQFF. For the CDR3, the DNA is TGTGCCAGCAGCTTCGGGACTAGTTATGATGAGCAGTTCTTC. The V and J genes are TRBV7-9 and TRBJ2-1; 8 bases agree with TRBD2. Germline V CDR1 and CDR2: SEHNR, FQNEAQ (reference sequence). The CDR3 sequence is 14 residues long. V lost 3 bases to trimming and J lost 8 bases; unmatched junction nucleotides: 6. The complete variable domain, with remaining parts taken from reference TRBV7-9 and TRBJ2-1, reads DTGVSQNPRHKITKRGQNVTFRCDPISEHNRLYWYRQTLGQGPEFLTYFQNEAQLEKSRLLSDRFSAERPKGSFSTLEIQRTEQGDSAMYLCASSFGTSYDEQFFGPGTRLTVL.

DNA for the CDR3: TGTGCCAGCAGCTCGCTAGCGGGGGTCACAGATACGCAGTATTTT. The encoded protein is CASSSLAGVTDTQYF. This chain connects TRBV7-8 to TRBJ2-3, with 10 bases aligning to TRBD2. The CDR3 extends over 15 amino acids. The germline gives CDR1 SGHVS, CDR2 FQNEAQ. The V and J ends lost 4 bases and 2 bases, in that order; junction bases with no gene match: 3.

The chain links TRBV6-1 to TRBJ1-2; D remains ambiguous. Trimming took off 4 bases at V and 7 bases at J, with 22 bases between the two ends. The CDR3 has 16 amino acids. Per germline, CDR1 MNHNS and CDR2 SASEGT. The CDR3, as DNA: TGTGCCAGCAGTGGCGATCCAAATACTGAGGCGCGTGGCTACACCTTC. Amino acids: CASSGDPNTEARGYTF.

This chain uses TRBV7-3 with TRBJ1-5; D is unresolved. Germline assignment: CDR1 SGHTA and CDR2 FQGTGA. V was cut by 4 bases and J by 5 bases, with 15 bases left in between. The length of the CDR3 is 15 residues. CDR3 DNA: TGTGCCAGCAGCTCGTTGGGCAGTCAAGATCAGCCCCAGCATTTT. Amino acid sequence: CASSSLGSQDQPQHF. Based on the CDR3 plus reference TRBV7-3 and TRBJ1-5, the full variable domain is GAGVSQTPSNKVTEKGKYVELRCDPISGHTALYWYRQSLGQGPEFLIYFQGTGAADDSGLPNDRFFAVRPEGSVSTLKIQRTERGDSAVYLCASSSLGSQDQPQHFGDGTRLSIL.

V gene TRBV7-2 combines with J gene TRBJ1-2, with a tentative D call TRBD1 (5 bases). CDR1 is SGHTA and CDR2 is FQGNSA in the germline V gene. The CDR3 runs to 15 residues. Trimming cost V 5 bases and J 4 bases, with 17 bases left between them. This CDR3 is CASSVSSGERYGYTF. The CDR3 DNA is TGTGCCAGCAGCGTTTCGTCGGGGGAACGCTATGGCTACACCTTC.

V usage is TRBV11-3 and J usage is TRBJ2-7, with D possibly TRBD2 on 5 matching bases. Germline V gene lookup returns CDR1 SGHNT and CDR2 YENEEA. The CDR3 extends over 14 amino acids. The V end was cut by 0 bases, the J end by 4 bases, with 10 bases between. CDR3 DNA: TGTGCCAGCAGCTTAGACTTCCAGCGGTACGAGCAGTACTTC. Translated: CASSLDFQRYEQYF.

V usage is TRBV6-6 and J usage is TRBJ2-1; 9 bases line up with TRBD1. Germline V gives CDR1 MNHNY, CDR2 SVGAGI (reference sequence). With V trimmed by 7 bases and J by 8 bases, 12 bases remained unmatched. The CDR3 runs to 15 residues. CDR3 sequence reads: CASTDRQGGGDEQFF. In nucleotides, the CDR3 is TGTGCCAGCACCGATCGACAGGGGGGGGGCGATGAGCAGTTCTTC.

This clone was detected once. The chain joins TRBV25-1 to TRBJ2-3, with 9 bases fitting TRBD1. V dropped 4 bases and J dropped 0; count of bases not matched to a gene: 11. CDR1 MGHDK and CDR2 SYGVNS come from the germline V gene. This CDR3 is built from 18 residues. DNA of the CDR3: TGTGCCAGCAGTGCCCTAAATTGGGGGACAGGGAGCACAGATACGCAGTATTTT. Amino acid sequence: CASSALNWGTGSTDTQYF.

This rearrangement joins TRBV6-5 to TRBJ2-7; D may be TRBD2 (6 bases). The V end was cut by 2 bases, the J end by 5 bases, with 16 bases between. The CDR3 loop spans 15 amino acids. CDR1 and CDR2 (germline): MNHEY, SVGAGI. CDR3 sequence (DNA): TGTGCCAGCAGTTACACCCCGGGACTGCACGACGAGCAGTACTTC. This encodes CASSYTPGLHDEQYF.

The V gene is TRBV18, the J gene TRBJ2-3; a weak D match, TRBD1 (6 bases). V was trimmed by 2 bases and J by 2 bases, leaving 11 bases between them. The CDR3 covers 15 residues. The germline CDR1 and CDR2 sequences are KGHSH and LQKENI. Here the CDR3 DNA reads TGTGCCAGCTCACCAGGGGGCGCGGTCACAGATACGCAGTATTTT. It codes for CASSPGGAVTDTQYF.

This clone was seen just once. The rearrangement links TRBV4-3 to TRBJ2-1, with D possibly being TRBD2 (5 bases). V was shortened by 1 base and J by 10 bases, with 14 bases between the two germline ends. The CDR3 loop spans 14 amino acids. Germline lookup yields CDR1 LGHNA and CDR2 YSLEER. The CDR3 DNA reads TGCGCCAGCAGCCAAGCGGGTGTCGGGAACGAGCAGTTCTTC. Its protein product is CASSQAGVGNEQFF.

Points on this clone: Other nucleotide sequences in the sample specify the same CDR3. The chain employs TRBV9 and TRBJ1-2; a possible D gene is TRBD1 (6 bases). Trimming removed 1 base from V and 4 bases from J, with 8 bases in between. CDR1 is SGDLS, CDR2 YYNGEE, per germline. There are 13 residues in the CDR3. CDR3 bases: TGTGCCAGCAGCGTACTACAGGGCTATGGCTACACCTTC. It yields the protein CASSVLQGYGYTF.

This clone was detected once. The V and J genes are TRBV5-8 and TRBJ2-7, with a weak D call TRBD1 (5 bases). Germline values: CDR1 SGHTS, CDR2 YDEGEE. The CDR3 totals 14 residues. V was shortened by 2 bases and J by 3 bases, with 12 bases between the two germline ends. CDR3 nucleotides: TGTGCCAGCAGCTTCGCAGGGTCCATCTACGAGCAGTACTTC. Translation: CASSFAGSIYEQYF.

The rearrangement uses TRBV30 and TRBJ1-6, with TRBD1 matching 7 bases. The CDR3 runs 14 residues. The V and J ends lost 0 bases and 7 bases, in that order; junction bases with no gene match: 3. Per germline, CDR1 GTSNPN and CDR2 SVGIG (reference sequence). CDR3 nucleotides: TGTGCCTGGAGTGTAAGCAGGGGGAATTCACCCCTCCACTTT. Translated: CAWSVSRGNSPLHF.

The chain joins TRBV11-2 to TRBJ1-2; TRBD1 matches 9 bases. V shed 3 bases and J 5 bases; nucleotides not matched to a gene: 4. There are 14 residues in the CDR3. Germline V CDR1 and CDR2: SGHAT, FQNNGV. The CDR3, as DNA: TGTGCCAGCAGCTTCGCACAGGGGGCTTATGGCTACACCTTC. As protein: CASSFAQGAYGYTF.

This clone has just a few counts. This chain uses TRBV5-6 with TRBJ1-2, with 8 bases matching TRBD1. V lost 3 bases, J lost 3 bases, and 10 bases stayed unmatched. The CDR3 is made up of 16 amino acids. Looked up from germline, CDR1 is SGHDT and CDR2 is YYEEEE. Here the CDR3 DNA reads TGTGCCAGCAGCTGGGGGACAGGCAAGTCAGACTATGGCTACACCTTC. Protein product: CASSWGTGKSDYGYTF.